This TCR beta chain was documented in a study of blood T cell repertoires in COVID-19 (dated by TCRdb to 2018 to 2021). Study-level background: Samples covering the acute and convalescent phases of COVID-19 were provided by collaborators in the United States, Italy and Spain. The prospective study material was composed of cDNA or gDNA derived from T cells, B-cell-depleted T cells, or PBMCs. The dataset comprised deeply sampled blood TCRbeta repertoires from subjects exposed to, actively infected with, or recovered from COVID-19. The repertoires were released in a freely available public database intended as a resource for research on the immune response to SARS-CoV-2. Samples were obtained from the ongoing ImmuneRACE study (first 160 participants) and from 1,200 or so subjects provided by 6 global collaborators. The sample metadata nearly always contained a de-identified subject ID, COVID-19 status, age in years and sex. Where available, HLA class I and class II types were taken from metadata supplied by the sample provider and were not determined by assay-based typing. What the study reported, not specific to this receptor: The quantity of clinical and demographic metadata differed by source and by participant and was supplied without curation.

On this clone: Its antigen remains undetermined. Base qualities were left out, and no much larger clone turns up one base away.

Taken from the germline V gene (reference sequence), the CDR1 and CDR2 loops are GTSNPN and SVGIG. The CDR3 measures 14 amino acids from cysteine to phenylalanine. Only CDR3 DNA is held: 42 bases, read in frame from base 1. Clipping removes 5 bases from V and 6 bases from J, with 10 as the unmatched junction base count. TCRbeta CDR3 regions were amplified from genomic DNA using the immunoSEQ Assay, a bias-controlled multiplex PCR. The original pipeline was this. The number of nucleated cells in each sample was estimated by amplification of reference gene primers within the assay. To quantify the absolute abundance of each unique TCRbeta CDR3 rearrangement, sequence reads were collapsed and filtered. For each sample, productive Simpson clonality was calculated by taking the square root of Simpson's diversity index across productive rearrangements. In TCRdb, the immuneACCESS table is reduced to in-frame sequences with V and J assigned. These tables do not hold every clone; where another copy was compared, an unresolved V gene accounts for under half, and the others remain unexplained. D and trimming were read from the DNA, whereas the V and J calls and clone size are those reported in that table. The sample table contains over 200,000 clones; only one count was recorded for about 88% of them. 1.5% to 2% of the sample rests with the top ten.

Each collaborating institution followed its own protocols to collect whole blood in K2EDTA tubes. For TCRbeta analysis, collaborator samples were shipped as frozen whole blood, as isolated PBMCs, or as DNA extracted from either sample type. The specimen was peripheral blood. This sequence was found in a man aged 35-49 years with active or convalescent COVID-19. The rearrangement joined TRBV30 to TRBJ1-5; TRBD1 matches 7 bases in the middle. In nucleotide form, the sequence is TGTGCCTGGGGTCGGGGTCAGGGGGTTCAGCCCCAGCATTTT. This is translated as CAWGRGQGVQPQHF.